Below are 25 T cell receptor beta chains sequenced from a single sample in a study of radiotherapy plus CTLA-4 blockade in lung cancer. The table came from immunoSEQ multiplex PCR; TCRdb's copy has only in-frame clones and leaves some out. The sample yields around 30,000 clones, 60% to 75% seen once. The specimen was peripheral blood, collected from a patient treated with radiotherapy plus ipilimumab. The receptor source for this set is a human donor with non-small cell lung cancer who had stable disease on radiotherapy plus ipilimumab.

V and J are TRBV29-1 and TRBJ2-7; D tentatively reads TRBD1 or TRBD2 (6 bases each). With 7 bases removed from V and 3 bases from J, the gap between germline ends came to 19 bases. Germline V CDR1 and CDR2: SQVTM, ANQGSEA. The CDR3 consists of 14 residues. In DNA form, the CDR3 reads TGCAGCGCTGGAGGGGGGAGAGGCGGCTACGAGCAGTACTTC. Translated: CSAGGGRGGYEQYF.

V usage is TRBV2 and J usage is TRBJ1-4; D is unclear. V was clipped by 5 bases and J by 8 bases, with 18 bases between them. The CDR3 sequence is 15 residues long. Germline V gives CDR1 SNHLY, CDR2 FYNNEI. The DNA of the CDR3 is TGTGCCAGCAGTCTCCAGCCTCTACGTGGGGAAAAACTGTTTTTT. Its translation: CASSLQPLRGEKLFF. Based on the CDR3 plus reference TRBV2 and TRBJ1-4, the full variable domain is EPEVTQTPSHQVTQMGQEVILRCVPISNHLYFYWYRQILGQKVEFLVSFYNNEISEKSEIFDDQFSVERPDGSNFTLKIRSTKLEDSAMYFCASSLQPLRGEKLFFGSGTQLSVL.

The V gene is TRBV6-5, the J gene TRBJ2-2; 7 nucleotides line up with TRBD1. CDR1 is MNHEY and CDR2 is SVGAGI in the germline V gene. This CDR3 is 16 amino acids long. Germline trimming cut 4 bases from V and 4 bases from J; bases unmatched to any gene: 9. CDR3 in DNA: TGTGCCAGCAGTTCTCCTCTCCCAGGGGGCACCGGGGAGCTGTTTTTT. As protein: CASSSPLPGGTGELFF.

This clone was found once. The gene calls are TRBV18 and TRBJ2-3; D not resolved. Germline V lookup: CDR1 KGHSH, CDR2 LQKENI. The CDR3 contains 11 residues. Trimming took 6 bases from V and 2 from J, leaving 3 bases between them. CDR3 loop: CASSHTDTQYF. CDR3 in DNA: TGTGCCAGCTCGCACACAGATACGCAGTATTTT.

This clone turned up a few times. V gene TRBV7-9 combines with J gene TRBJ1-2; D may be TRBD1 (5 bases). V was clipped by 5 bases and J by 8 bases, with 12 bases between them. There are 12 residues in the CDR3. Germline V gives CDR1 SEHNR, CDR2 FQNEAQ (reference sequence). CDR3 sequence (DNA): TGTGCCAGCAGCGAAAGGTGGGACGGCTACACCTTC. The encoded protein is CASSERWDGYTF.

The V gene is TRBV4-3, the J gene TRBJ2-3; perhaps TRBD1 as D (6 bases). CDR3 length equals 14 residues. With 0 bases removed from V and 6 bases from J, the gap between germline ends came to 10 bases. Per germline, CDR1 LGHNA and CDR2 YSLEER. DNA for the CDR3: TGCGCCAGCAGCCAAGACAGGGGTCATGATACGCAGTATTTT. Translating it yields CASSQDRGHDTQYF.

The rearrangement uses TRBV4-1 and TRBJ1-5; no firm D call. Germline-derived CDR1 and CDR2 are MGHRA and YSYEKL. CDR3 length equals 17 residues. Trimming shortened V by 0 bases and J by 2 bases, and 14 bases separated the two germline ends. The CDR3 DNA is TGCGCCAGCAGCCAAGAGAATTCTGCGGCGGGCAATCAGCCCCAGCATTTT. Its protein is CASSQENSAAGNQPQHF.

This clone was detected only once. Here the CDR3 DNA reads TGTGCCAGCAGCTTGGCTGGGAGACCCCGGTCCGAGCAGTACTTC. It codes for CASSLAGRPRSEQYF. The chain has TRBV5-6 and TRBJ2-7; TRBD2 might be the D (5 bases). Between the trimmed V and J ends, which lost 0 bases and 6 bases, there was a span of 16 bases. Germline V gene lookup returns CDR1 SGHDT and CDR2 YYEEEE. The CDR3 runs to 15 residues.

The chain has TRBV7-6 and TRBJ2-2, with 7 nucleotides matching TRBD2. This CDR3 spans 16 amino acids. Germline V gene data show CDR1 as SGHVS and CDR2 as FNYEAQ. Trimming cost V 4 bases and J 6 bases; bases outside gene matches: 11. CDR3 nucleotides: TGTGCCAGCAGCTCCGCCGGCGGGAGTGCCGCCGGGGAGCTGTTTTTT. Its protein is CASSSAGGSAAGELFF.

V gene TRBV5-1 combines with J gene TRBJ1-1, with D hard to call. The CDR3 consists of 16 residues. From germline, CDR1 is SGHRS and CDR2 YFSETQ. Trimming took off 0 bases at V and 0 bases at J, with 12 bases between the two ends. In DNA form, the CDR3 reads TGCGCCAGCAGCTTGGAATGGACCAGGATGAACACTGAAGCTTTCTTT. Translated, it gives CASSLEWTRMNTEAFF.

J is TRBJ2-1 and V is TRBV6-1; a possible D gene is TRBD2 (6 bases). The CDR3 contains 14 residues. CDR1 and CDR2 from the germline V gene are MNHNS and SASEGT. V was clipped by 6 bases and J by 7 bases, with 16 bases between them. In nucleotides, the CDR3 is TGTGCCAGCAGCGAGAGGTTAGCGGCAAATGAGCAGTTCTTC. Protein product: CASSERLAANEQFF.

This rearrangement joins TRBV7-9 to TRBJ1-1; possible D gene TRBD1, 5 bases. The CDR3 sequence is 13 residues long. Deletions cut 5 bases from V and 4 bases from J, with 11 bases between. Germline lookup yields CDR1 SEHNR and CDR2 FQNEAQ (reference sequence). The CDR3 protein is CASSRSGTTEAFF. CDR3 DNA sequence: TGTGCCAGCAGCCGTTCAGGGACCACTGAAGCTTTCTTT. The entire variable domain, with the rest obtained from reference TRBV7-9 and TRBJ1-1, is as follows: DTGVSQNPRHKITKRGQNVTFRCDPISEHNRLYWYRQTLGQGPEFLTYFQNEAQLEKSRLLSDRFSAERPKGSFSTLEIQRTEQGDSAMYLCASSRSGTTEAFFGQGTRLTVV.

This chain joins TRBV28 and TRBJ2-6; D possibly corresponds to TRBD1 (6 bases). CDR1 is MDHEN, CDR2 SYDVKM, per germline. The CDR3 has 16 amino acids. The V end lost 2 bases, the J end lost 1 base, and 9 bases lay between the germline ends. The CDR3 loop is CASSLGTRSGANVLTF. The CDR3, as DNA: TGTGCCAGCAGTTTAGGGACAAGGTCTGGGGCCAACGTCCTGACTTTC.

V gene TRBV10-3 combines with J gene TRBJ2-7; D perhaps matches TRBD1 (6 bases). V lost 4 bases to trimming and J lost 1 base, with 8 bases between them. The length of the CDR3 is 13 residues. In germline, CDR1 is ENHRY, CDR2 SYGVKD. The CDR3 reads CAISGQDSYEQYF. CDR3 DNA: TGTGCCATCAGTGGACAGGATTCCTACGAGCAGTACTTC.

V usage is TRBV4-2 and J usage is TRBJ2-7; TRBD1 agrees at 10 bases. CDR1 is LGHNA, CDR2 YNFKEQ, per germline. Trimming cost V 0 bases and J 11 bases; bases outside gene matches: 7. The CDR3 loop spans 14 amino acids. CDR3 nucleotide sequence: TGTGCCAGCAGCCAAGAGTTGGGACAGGGGAAGGAGTACTTC. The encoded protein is CASSQELGQGKEYF.

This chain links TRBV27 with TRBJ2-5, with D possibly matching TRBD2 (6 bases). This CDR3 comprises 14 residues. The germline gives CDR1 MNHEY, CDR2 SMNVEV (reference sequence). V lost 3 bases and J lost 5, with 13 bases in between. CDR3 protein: CASSFDSAGETQYF. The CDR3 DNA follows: TGTGCCAGCAGTTTTGACAGCGCGGGGGAGACCCAGTACTTC.

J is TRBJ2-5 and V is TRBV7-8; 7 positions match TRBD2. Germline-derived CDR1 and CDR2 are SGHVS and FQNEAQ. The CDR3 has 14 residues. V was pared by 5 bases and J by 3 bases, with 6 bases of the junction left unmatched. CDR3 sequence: CASSPGRVEETQYF. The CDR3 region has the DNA TGTGCCAGCAGCCCAGGGAGGGTCGAAGAGACCCAGTACTTC.

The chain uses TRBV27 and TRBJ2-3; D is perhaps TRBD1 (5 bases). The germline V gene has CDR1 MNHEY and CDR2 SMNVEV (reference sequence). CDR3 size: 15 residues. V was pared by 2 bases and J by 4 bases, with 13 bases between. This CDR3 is CASSLKTAQPDTQYF. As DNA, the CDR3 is TGTGCCAGCAGTTTAAAGACAGCCCAGCCAGATACGCAGTATTTT.

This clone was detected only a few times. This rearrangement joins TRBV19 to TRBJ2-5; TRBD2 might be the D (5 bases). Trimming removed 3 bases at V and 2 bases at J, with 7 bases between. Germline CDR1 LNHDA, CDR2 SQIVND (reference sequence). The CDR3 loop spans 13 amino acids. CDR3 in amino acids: CASSISGQETQYF. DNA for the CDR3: TGTGCCAGTAGTATTTCGGGGCAAGAGACCCAGTACTTC. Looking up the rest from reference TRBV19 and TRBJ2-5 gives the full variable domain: DGGITQSPKYLFRKEGQNVTLSCEQNLNHDAMYWYRQDPGQGLRLIYYSQIVNDFQKGDIAEGYSVSREKKESFPLTVTSAQKNPTAFYLCASSISGQETQYFGPGTRLLVL.

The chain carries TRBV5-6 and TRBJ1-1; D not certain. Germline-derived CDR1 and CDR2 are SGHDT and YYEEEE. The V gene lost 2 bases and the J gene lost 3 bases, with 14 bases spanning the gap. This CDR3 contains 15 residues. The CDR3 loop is CASSLGSVWDTEAFF. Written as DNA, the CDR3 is TGTGCCAGCAGCTTAGGATCGGTTTGGGACACTGAAGCTTTCTTT.

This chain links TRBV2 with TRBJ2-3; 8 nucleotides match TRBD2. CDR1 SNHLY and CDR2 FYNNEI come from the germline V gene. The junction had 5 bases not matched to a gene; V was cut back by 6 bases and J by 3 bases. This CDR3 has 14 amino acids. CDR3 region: CASRLREGTDTQYF. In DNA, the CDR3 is TGTGCCAGCAGGCTACGGGAGGGTACAGATACGCAGTATTTT.

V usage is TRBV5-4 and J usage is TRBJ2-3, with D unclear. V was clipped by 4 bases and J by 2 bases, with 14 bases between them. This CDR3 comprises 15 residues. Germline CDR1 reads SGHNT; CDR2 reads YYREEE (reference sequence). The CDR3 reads CASSPVEGLTDTQYF. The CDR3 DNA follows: TGTGCCAGCAGCCCTGTTGAAGGGCTCACAGATACGCAGTATTTT.

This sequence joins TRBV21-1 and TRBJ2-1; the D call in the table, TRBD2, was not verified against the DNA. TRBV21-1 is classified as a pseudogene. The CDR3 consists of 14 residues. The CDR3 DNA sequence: TGTGCCAGCAGTAAAACTAGCGGAGGGAATGAGCAGTTCTTC. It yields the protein CASSKTSGGNEQFF.

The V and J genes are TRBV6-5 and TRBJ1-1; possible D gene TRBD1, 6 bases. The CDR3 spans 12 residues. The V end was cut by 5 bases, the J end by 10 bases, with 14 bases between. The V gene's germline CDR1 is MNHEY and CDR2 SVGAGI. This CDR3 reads CASSEGTTRAFF. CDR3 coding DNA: TGTGCCAGCAGTGAAGGGACAACGCGAGCTTTCTTT.

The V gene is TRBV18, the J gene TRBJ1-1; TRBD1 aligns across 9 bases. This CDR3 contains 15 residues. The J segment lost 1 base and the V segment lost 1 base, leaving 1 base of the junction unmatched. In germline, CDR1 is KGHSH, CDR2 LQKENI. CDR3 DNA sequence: TGTGCCAGCTCACCACAGACAGGGGGGAACACTGAAGCTTTCTTT. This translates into CASSPQTGGNTEAFF.